A selection of T cell receptor beta chains follows, all from one sample in a study of shared clonotypes between healthy human individuals. TCRdb keeps only in-frame clones here, not all; method: immunoSEQ multiplex PCR. This table has about 2.4 million clones, under 95% appearing once. What was sequenced was naive CD4+ T cells from PBMCs. These receptors came from a man aged 18 to 29 in good health. Some clones in this sample may be carry-over from other donors' samples. Each CDR3 is given with its conserved first and last residue. D genes are given only for firm matches. Clone size is not always given. Where it is, it says once, few, many or a class for expanded clones.

clone size: once
V gene: TRBV5-4
J gene: TRBJ1-2
D gene: NA
CDR3 DNA: TGTGCCAGCAGATTAGTGGGATCGGGGAATGGCTACACCTTC
CDR3 protein: CASRLVGSGNGYTF

clone size: NA
V gene: TRBV19
J gene: TRBJ2-1
D gene: NA
CDR3 DNA: TGTGCCAGTAACGCACCGACGGGTTCGCATTCTGTGCAGTTCTTC
CDR3 protein: CASNAPTGSHSVQFF

clone size: NA
V gene: TRBV7-2
J gene: TRBJ1-2
D gene: NA
CDR3 DNA: TGTGCCAGCAGCTCAAGGGTGGGGGGCTACACCTTC
CDR3 protein: CASSSRVGGYTF

clone size: NA
V gene: TRBV7-3
J gene: TRBJ2-3
D gene: NA
CDR3 DNA: TGTGCCAGCAGCTTAACCCCCCCCAAGGGGCCAGATACGCAGTATTTT
CDR3 protein: CASSLTPPKGPDTQYF

clone size: NA
V gene: TRBV5-1
J gene: TRBJ1-3
D gene: TRBD1
CDR3 DNA: TGCGCCAGCAGCTTCGGGACAGGCTCTACAAACACCATATATTTT
CDR3 protein: CASSFGTGSTNTIYF

clone size: NA
V gene: TRBV2
J gene: TRBJ2-4
D gene: TRBD2
CDR3 DNA: TGTGCCAGCAGTTATAGCGGGAGGGGAGCCAAAAACATTCAGTACTTC
CDR3 protein: CASSYSGRGAKNIQYF

clone size: NA
V gene: TRBV7-9
J gene: TRBJ2-7
D gene: TRBD1
CDR3 DNA: TGTGCCAGCAGCCAGACCGGGACAGGGGCGGCCTACGAGCAGTACTTC
CDR3 protein: CASSQTGTGAAYEQYF

clone size: NA
V gene: TRBV27
J gene: TRBJ1-4
D gene: NA
CDR3 DNA: TGTGCCAGCAGTTCAATCGATACCCGACAGGTTAATGAAAAACTGTTTTTT
CDR3 protein: CASSSIDTRQVNEKLFF

clone size: NA
V gene: TRBV9
J gene: TRBJ1-3
D gene: NA
CDR3 DNA: TGTGCCAGCAGCCTTCGCGGGGACTCCTCTTTGGGAAACACCATATATTTT
CDR3 protein: CASSLRGDSSLGNTIYF

clone size: NA
V gene: TRBV5-6
J gene: TRBJ2-2
D gene: NA
CDR3 DNA: TGTGCCAGCAGCTTGATCGCGCAGAACACCGGGGAGCTGTTTTTT
CDR3 protein: CASSLIAQNTGELFF

clone size: NA
V gene: TRBV2
J gene: TRBJ2-7
D gene: NA
CDR3 DNA: TGTGCCAGCAGTGACGGTAGATCGGTTTACGAGCAGTACTTC
CDR3 protein: CASSDGRSVYEQYF

clone size: NA
V gene: TRBV6-6
J gene: TRBJ2-5
D gene: NA
CDR3 DNA: TGTGCCAGCAGTTACTCGTTAGGCCCTCGGCAAGAGACCCAGTACTTC
CDR3 protein: CASSYSLGPRQETQYF

clone size: NA
V gene: TRBV28
J gene: TRBJ2-3
D gene: TRBD2
CDR3 DNA: TGTGCCAGCAGTTTGTTCGGACTAGCGGGAGTGGGCCTACACACAGATACGCAGTATTTT
CDR3 protein: CASSLFGLAGVGLHTDTQYF

clone size: NA
V gene: TRBV11-2
J gene: TRBJ2-5
D gene: NA
CDR3 DNA: TGTGCCAGCAGCTTAAATCCCACTGGCGAAGAGACCCAGTACTTC
CDR3 protein: CASSLNPTGEETQYF

clone size: NA
V gene: TRBV7-7
J gene: TRBJ2-5
D gene: NA
CDR3 DNA: TGTGCCAGCAGCTTAGCGAGTCGGCAAGAGACCCAGTACTTC
CDR3 protein: CASSLASRQETQYF

clone size: once
V gene: TRBV11-2
J gene: TRBJ2-1
D gene: NA
CDR3 DNA: TGTGCCAGCAGCTTAGGCGGGTCCCTATCCCTTGCCGAGCAGTTCTTC
CDR3 protein: CASSLGGSLSLAEQFF

clone size: NA
V gene: TRBV7-2
J gene: TRBJ2-2
D gene: NA
CDR3 DNA: TGTGCCAGCAGCTTAGTGGGACGTACGAACACCGGGGAGCTGTTTTTT
CDR3 protein: CASSLVGRTNTGELFF

clone size: NA
V gene: TRBV6-5
J gene: TRBJ2-7
D gene: TRBD2
CDR3 DNA: TGTGCCAGCAGTTACACCCCGGGAGGTTACGAGCAGTACTTC
CDR3 protein: CASSYTPGGYEQYF

clone size: NA
V gene: TRBV5-4
J gene: TRBJ2-7
D gene: NA
CDR3 DNA: TGTGCCAGCAGCGGGGAATGGGGAGAGCAGTACTTC
CDR3 protein: CASSGEWGEQYF

clone size: NA
V gene: TRBV20-1
J gene: TRBJ2-5
D gene: NA
CDR3 DNA: TGCAGTGCTTCCCTCCCCGAGACCCAGTACTTC
CDR3 protein: CSASLPETQYF

clone size: NA
V gene: TRBV28
J gene: TRBJ1-5
D gene: TRBD1
CDR3 DNA: TGTGCCAGCAGTCCCATGCGGACAGGGAGCCTTTATAGCAATCAGCCCCAGCATTTT
CDR3 protein: CASSPMRTGSLYSNQPQHF

clone size: NA
V gene: TRBV18
J gene: TRBJ1-4
D gene: TRBD1
CDR3 DNA: TGTGCCAGCTCCCCACAGGGGGGAGAAGAAAAACTGTTTTTT
CDR3 protein: CASSPQGGEEKLFF

clone size: NA
V gene: TRBV6-1
J gene: TRBJ1-2
D gene: TRBD1
CDR3 DNA: TGTGCCAGCAGCAGACAGGGGGCGCTGAACTATGGCTACACCTTC
CDR3 protein: CASSRQGALNYGYTF

clone size: once
V gene: TRBV5-1
J gene: TRBJ1-1
D gene: TRBD1
CDR3 DNA: TGCGCCAGCAGCTTGGGACAGGGGGCAGTTGAAGCTTTCTTT
CDR3 protein: CASSLGQGAVEAFF

clone size: NA
V gene: TRBV14
J gene: TRBJ2-1
D gene: TRBD1
CDR3 DNA: TGTGCCAGCAGCCAGGTAGCAGGGGGCTCCCACAATGAGCAGTTCTTC
CDR3 protein: CASSQVAGGSHNEQFF